This T cell receptor (beta chain) was captured in a study of blood T cell repertoires in COVID-19. The sample holds one count of this clone. One Seattle source followed patients from active infection through their disease course. Germline V gene lookup returns CDR1 SGDLS and CDR2 YYNGEE. Losses at the gene ends were 0 bases for V and 7 bases for J; bases not matched to a gene: 10. The CDR3 contains 16 residues. Profiling relied on immunoSEQ multiplex PCR, and the TCRdb table lists in-frame clones only, not all of them. Found here are approximately 350,000 clones, around 89% of them singletons; the top ten hold around 3%.

The chain recombines TRBV9 with TRBJ2-1; 7 nucleotides line up with TRBD1. The sequenced sample was peripheral blood. This clonotype was obtained from a woman in her 30s with COVID-19, enrolled during active disease. The CDR3 coding sequence is TGTGCCAGCAGCGTAGCTCCCCGTTCCAGGGGGAATGAGCAGTTCTTC. Residues: CASSVAPRSRGNEQFF.